This is a list of T cell receptor beta chains from one sample in a study of CDR3 diversity in severe acne. Via MiXCR, TCRdb re-called the PCR reads, giving one row per CDR3 protein. There are roughly 79,000 distinct CDR3 sequences in the sample; approximately 49% occur only once, and around 10% lies in the top ten. Sequencing was carried out using blood. All receptors come from a male donor with severe acne vulgaris. CDR3s include the opening cysteine and the closing phenylalanine or tryptophan. The order of the fields is V gene, J gene, CDR3 protein.

TRBV29-1	TRBJ1-5	CSVSGGSRNQPQHF
TRBV29-1	TRBJ2-1	CSVEDEAGVFYNEQFF
TRBV7-2	TRBJ1-2	CASSLATGRVFYGYTF
TRBV12-3/TRBV12-4	TRBJ1-1	CASFAGLREPNTEAFF
TRBV15	TRBJ1-2	CATSPDRYYGYTF
TRBV7-2	TRBJ1-6	CASSLDLLALHF
TRBV9	TRBJ2-2	CASSAGRELFF
TRBV10-1	TRBJ2-1	CASSAGGLSYNEQFF
TRBV11-2	TRBJ2-3	CASSLAPALTDTQYF
TRBV5-5	TRBJ2-7	CASSLAGYRRSEQYF
TRBV6-5	TRBJ2-7	CASSPLDRGHEQYF
TRBV5-6	TRBJ2-5	CASSLRRGGGETQYF
TRBV7-9	TRBJ1-2	CASSLSRDRVAGYTF
TRBV6-1	TRBJ2-7	CASTQSSYEQYF
TRBV20-1	TRBJ2-3	CSASLVDTQYF
TRBV20-1	TRBJ2-7	CSARNYEQYF
TRBV29-1	TRBJ2-7	CSLWDGSYDQYF
TRBV10-2	TRBJ1-4	CASSEGQINEKLFF
TRBV20-1	TRBJ2-3	CSARMREPRWDTQYF
TRBV20-1	TRBJ2-7	CSARDPAFYEQYF
TRBV12-3/TRBV12-4	TRBJ2-1	CASSFAGLVCEQFF
TRBV5-1	TRBJ2-5	CASSQGLAGGPGVETQYF
TRBV4-3	TRBJ2-3	CASSQDAGAGGSADTQYF
TRBV20-1	TRBJ2-5	CSAFTSGFGETQYF
TRBV10-3	TRBJ2-7	CAISGQGRGSSYEQYF
TRBV15	TRBJ2-5	CATSSRNQETQYF
TRBV14	TRBJ2-7	CASSPGSSGYEQYF
TRBV6-5	TRBJ1-2	CASSYQSGRIYGYTF
TRBV28	TRBJ1-5	CASSRVRQGDQPQHF
TRBV7-9	TRBJ2-6	CASSLQVPGANVLTF
TRBV4-1	TRBJ2-4	CASSQLGAGKDIQYF
TRBV29-1	TRBJ1-2	CSVPTDYGYTF
TRBV15	TRBJ2-1	CATSTGRGTTEQFF
TRBV7-6	TRBJ1-6	CASSLAGREALHF
TRBV12-3/TRBV12-4	TRBJ2-5	CASSLVGAETQYF
TRBV6-5	TRBJ2-5	CASRDRDRVAETQYF
TRBV14	TRBJ2-2	CASSNSGGLRGELFF
TRBV20-1	TRBJ1-1	CSATGGARVLTEAFF
TRBV20-1	TRBJ2-3	CSADDIGSDTQYF
TRBV13	TRBJ2-3	CASRPHGDAGADTQYF
TRBV19	TRBJ2-2	CASSIVVTRTVPNTGELFF
TRBV6-6	TRBJ2-1	CASSPATSNHNEQFF
TRBV7-6	TRBJ1-2	CASSPGTAYGYTF
TRBV6-4	TRBJ1-1	CASSEEVHTEAFF
TRBV2	TRBJ2-7	CASSAFVRSSYEQYF